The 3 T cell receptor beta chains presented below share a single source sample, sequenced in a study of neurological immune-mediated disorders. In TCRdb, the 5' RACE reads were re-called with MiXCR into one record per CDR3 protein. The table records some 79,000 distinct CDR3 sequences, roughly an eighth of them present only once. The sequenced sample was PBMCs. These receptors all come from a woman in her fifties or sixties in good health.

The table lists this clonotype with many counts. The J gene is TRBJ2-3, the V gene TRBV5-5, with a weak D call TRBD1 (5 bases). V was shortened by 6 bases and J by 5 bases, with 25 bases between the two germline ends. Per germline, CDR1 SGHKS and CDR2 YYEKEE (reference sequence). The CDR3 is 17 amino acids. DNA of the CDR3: TGTGCCAGCACACGAAAATCGGACACCCAACGTGAAGATACGCAGTATTTT. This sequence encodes CASTRKSDTQREDTQYF.

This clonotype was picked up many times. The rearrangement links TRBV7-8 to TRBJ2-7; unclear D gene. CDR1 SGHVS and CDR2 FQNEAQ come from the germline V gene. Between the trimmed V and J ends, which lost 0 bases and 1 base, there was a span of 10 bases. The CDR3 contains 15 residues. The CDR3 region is CASSLALIESYEQYF. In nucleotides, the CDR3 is TGTGCCAGCAGCTTAGCGCTTATCGAGTCCTACGAGCAGTACTTC.

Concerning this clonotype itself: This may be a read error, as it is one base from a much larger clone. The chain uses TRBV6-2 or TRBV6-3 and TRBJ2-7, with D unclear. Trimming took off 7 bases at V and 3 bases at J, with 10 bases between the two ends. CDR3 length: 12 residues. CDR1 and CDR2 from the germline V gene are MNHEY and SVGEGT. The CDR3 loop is CASTPLDYEQYF. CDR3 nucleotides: TGTGCCAGCACCCCTTTGGACTACGAGCAGTACTTC.